Here is one T cell receptor beta chain with its context. A read error may account for a junction end that differs from germline. CDR3 length equals 16 residues. CDR1 SSHAT and CDR2 FNYEAQ come from the germline V gene (reference sequence). Cohort allocation depended upon clinical history that participants reported. Sequenced by immunoSEQ multiplex PCR; TCRdb stores in-frame clones only, minus some. The sample yields around 370,000 clones, approximately 90% seen once. The data were taken from a study of blood T cell repertoires in COVID-19. The clonotype comes from a woman aged 18 to 35 who had recovered from COVID-19. The specimen sequenced was PBMCs or T cells enriched from blood (not recorded which). This chain uses TRBV7-7 with TRBJ2-2; TRBD2 might be the D (5 bases). CDR3 protein: CASSPLPRGNTGELFF. The CDR3 DNA sequence: TGTGCTAGCAGCCCCCTACCCCGGGGGAACACCGGGGAGCTGTTTTTT.